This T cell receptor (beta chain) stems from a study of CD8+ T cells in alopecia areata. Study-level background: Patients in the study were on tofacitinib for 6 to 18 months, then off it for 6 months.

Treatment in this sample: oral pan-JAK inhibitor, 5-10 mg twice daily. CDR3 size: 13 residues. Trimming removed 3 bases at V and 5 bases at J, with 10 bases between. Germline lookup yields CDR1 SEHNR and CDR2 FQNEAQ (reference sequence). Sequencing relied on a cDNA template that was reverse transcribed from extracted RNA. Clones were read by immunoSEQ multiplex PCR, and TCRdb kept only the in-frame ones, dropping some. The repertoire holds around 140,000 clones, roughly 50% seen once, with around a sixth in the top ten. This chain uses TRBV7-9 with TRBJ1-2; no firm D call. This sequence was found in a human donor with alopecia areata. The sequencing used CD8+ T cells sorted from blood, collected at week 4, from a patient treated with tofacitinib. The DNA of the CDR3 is TGTGCCAGCAGCTTTGGAGAGGGTTATGGCTACACCTTC. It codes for CASSFGEGYGYTF.